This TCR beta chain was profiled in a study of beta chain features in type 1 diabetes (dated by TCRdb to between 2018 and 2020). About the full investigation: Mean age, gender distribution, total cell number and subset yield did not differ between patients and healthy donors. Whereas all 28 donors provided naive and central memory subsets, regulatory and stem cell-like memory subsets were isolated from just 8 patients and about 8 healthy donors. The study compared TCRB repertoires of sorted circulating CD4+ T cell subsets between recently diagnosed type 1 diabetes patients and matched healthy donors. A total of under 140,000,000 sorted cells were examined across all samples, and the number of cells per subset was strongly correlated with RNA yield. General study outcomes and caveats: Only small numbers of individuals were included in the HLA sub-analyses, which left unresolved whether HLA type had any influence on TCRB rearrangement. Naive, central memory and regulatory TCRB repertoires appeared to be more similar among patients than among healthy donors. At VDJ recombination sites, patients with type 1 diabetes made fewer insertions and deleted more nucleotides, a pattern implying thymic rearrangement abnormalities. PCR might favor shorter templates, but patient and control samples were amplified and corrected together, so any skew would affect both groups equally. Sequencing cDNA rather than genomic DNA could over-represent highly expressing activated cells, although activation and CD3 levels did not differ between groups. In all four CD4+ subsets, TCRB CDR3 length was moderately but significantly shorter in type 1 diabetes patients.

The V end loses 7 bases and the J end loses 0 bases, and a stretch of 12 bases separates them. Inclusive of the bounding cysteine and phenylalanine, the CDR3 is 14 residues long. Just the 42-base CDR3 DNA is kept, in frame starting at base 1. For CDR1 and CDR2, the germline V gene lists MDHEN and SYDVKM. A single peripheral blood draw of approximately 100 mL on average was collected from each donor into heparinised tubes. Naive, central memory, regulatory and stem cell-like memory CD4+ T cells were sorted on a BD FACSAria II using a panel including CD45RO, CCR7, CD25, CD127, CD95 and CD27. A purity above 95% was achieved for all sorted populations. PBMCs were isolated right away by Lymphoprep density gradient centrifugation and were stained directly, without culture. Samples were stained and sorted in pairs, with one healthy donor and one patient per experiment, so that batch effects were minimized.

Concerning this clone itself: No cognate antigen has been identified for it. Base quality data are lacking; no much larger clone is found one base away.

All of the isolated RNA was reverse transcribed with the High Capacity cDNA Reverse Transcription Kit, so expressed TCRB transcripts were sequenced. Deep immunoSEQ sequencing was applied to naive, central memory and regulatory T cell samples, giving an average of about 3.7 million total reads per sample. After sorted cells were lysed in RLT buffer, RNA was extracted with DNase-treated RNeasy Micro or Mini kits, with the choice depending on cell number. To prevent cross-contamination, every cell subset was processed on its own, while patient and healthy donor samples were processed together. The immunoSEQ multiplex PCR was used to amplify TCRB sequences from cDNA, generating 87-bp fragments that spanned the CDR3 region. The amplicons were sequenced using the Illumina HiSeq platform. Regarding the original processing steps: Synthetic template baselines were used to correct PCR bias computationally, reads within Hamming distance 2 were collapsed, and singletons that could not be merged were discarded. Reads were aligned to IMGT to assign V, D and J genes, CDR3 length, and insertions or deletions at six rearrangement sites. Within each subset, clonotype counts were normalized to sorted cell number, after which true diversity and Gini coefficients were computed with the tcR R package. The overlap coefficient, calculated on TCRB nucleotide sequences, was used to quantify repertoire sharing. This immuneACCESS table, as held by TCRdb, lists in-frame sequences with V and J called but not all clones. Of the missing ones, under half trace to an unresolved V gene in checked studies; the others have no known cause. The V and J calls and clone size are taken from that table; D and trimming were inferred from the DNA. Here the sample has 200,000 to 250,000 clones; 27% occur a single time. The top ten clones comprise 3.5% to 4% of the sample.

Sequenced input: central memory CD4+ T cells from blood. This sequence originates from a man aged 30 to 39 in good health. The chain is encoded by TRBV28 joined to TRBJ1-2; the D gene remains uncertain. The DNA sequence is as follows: TGTGCCAGCAACACTTTCGGGGCTAACTATGGCTACACCTTC. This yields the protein CASNTFGANYGYTF.